The 4 T cell receptor beta chains in this list originate from one sample, sequenced in a study of regulatory T cells in long-lasting Graves disease (dated by TCRdb to about 2021). What the time point label conveys for this sample: newly diagnosed GD, antithyroid drugs for less than 3 months. For both TCR sequencing and RNA sequencing, RNA was extracted from PBMCs in TRIzol. Library preparation used multiplex PCR. The sequencer was an Illumina HiSeq 4000. TCR beta libraries were built with iRepertoire HTBI primers and Arm-PCR amplification of CDR3 regions. The public reads were run again by TCRdb, first through fastp at Q25 and then through MiXCR, and only productive beta chains were kept. Every entry covers one CDR3 protein and lists the most common genes and DNA from its rows. Within this sample are approximately 460,000 distinct CDR3 sequences, with over 15% of them counted one time only. The top ten constitute roughly 10% of the sample.

These data also featured in a second study, about T cells in Graves' hyperthyroidism and ophthalmopathy.

The sample was peripheral blood mononuclear cells (PBMCs), taken at new diagnosis, from a patient treated with antithyroid drugs. The receptors were sampled from a woman in her twenties or thirties with Graves disease. Donor details come from another sample of the same person, matched by shared clones.

The rearrangement links TRBV19 to TRBJ1-5; no definite D call. Trimming took off 1 base at V and 10 bases at J, with 8 bases between the two ends. The germline CDR1 and CDR2 sequences are LNHDA and SQIVND (reference sequence). This CDR3 contains 12 residues. The DNA of the CDR3 is TGTGCCAGTAGTATAGGGGCTCGACCCCAGCATTTT. This codes for CASSIGARPQHF.

The chain links TRBV9 to TRBJ2-7; possible D gene TRBD2, 7 bases. The CDR3 is 20 amino acids. Trimming took off 5 bases at V and 7 bases at J, with 37 bases between the two ends. CDR1 and CDR2 from the germline V gene are SGDLS and YYNGEE. CDR3 sequence reads: CASSMADGASGVSRGGEQYF. DNA of the CDR3: TGTGCCAGCAGTATGGCCGATGGGGCTAGCGGTGTCTCCAGGGGAGGTGAGCAGTACTTC.

This clonotype was observed at least ten times. The genes are TRBV6-1 and TRBJ2-1; the match to TRBD2 covers 10 bases. The CDR3 is 18 residues long. Trimming cost V 1 base and J 7 bases; bases outside gene matches: 13. CDR1 MNHNS and CDR2 SASEGT come from the germline V gene. The CDR3 reads CASSEGTIGTSEVNEQFF. The CDR3 region has the DNA TGTGCCAGCAGTGAAGGGACAATAGGGACTAGCGAAGTTAATGAGCAGTTCTTC.

This clonotype was seen more than once but under ten times. This sequence joins TRBV18 and TRBJ2-1, with a weak D call TRBD2 (5 bases). Germline V gives CDR1 KGHSH, CDR2 LQKENI. Trimming cost V 4 bases and J 4 bases, with 14 bases left between them. The CDR3 is 15 residues long. The CDR3 loop reads CASSHDGGRYNEQFF. CDR3 bases: TGTGCCAGCTCACATGACGGCGGGCGATACAATGAGCAGTTCTTC.